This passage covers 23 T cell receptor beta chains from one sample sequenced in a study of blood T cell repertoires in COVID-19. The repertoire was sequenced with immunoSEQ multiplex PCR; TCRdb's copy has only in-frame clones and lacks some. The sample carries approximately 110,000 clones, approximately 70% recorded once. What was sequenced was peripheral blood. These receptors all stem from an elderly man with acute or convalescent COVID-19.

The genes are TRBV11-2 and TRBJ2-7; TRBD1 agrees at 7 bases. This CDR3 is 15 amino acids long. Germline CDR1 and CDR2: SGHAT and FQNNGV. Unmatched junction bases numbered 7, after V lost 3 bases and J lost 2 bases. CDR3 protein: CASSFETGSPYEQYF. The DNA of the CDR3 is TGTGCCAGCAGCTTCGAGACAGGGTCGCCCTACGAGCAGTACTTC. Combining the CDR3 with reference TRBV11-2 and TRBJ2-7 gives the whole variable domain EAGVAQSPRYKIIEKRQSVAFWCNPISGHATLYWYQQILGQGPKLLIQFQNNGVVDDSQLPKDRFSAERLKGVDSTLKIQPAKLEDSAVYLCASSFETGSPYEQYFGPGTRLTVT.

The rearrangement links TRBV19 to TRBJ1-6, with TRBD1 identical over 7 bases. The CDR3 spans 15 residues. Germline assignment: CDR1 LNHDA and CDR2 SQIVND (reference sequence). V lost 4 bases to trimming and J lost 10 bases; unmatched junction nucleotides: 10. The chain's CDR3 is CASSTQTGDGSPLHF. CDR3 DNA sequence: TGTGCCAGTAGTACCCAAACAGGGGACGGCTCACCCCTCCACTTT.

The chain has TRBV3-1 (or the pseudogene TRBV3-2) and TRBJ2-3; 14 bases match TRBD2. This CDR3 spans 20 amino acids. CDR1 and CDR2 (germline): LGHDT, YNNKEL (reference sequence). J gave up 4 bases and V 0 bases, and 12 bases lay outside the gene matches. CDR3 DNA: TGTGCCAGCAGCCAAGAAGGGCTCTGGACTAGCGGGAGGTCCCCAGATACGCAGTATTTT. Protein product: CASSQEGLWTSGRSPDTQYF.

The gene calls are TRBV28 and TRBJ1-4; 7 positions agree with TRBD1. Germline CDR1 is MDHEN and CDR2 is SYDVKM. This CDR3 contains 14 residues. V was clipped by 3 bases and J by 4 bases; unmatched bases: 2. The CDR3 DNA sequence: TGTGCCAGCAGTTTTCAGGGGGTTAATGAAAAACTGTTTTTT. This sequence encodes CASSFQGVNEKLFF.

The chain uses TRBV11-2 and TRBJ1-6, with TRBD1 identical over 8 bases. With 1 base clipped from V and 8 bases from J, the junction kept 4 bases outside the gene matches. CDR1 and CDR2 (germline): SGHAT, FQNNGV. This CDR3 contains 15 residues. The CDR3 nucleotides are TGTGCCAGCAGCTTAGGGACAGGGAATTATTCACCCCTCCACTTT. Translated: CASSLGTGNYSPLHF. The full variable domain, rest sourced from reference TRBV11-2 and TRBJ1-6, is EAGVAQSPRYKIIEKRQSVAFWCNPISGHATLYWYQQILGQGPKLLIQFQNNGVVDDSQLPKDRFSAERLKGVDSTLKIQPAKLEDSAVYLCASSLGTGNYSPLHFGNGTRLTVT.

The CDR3 region is CASTSQGLKTGYTF. CDR3 in DNA: TGTGCCAGCACTTCCCAGGGTTTGAAGACGGGCTACACCTTC. The chain has TRBV7-9 and TRBJ1-2, with a weak D call TRBD1 (5 bases). V was pared by 7 bases and J by 8 bases, with 20 bases between. The CDR3 covers 14 residues. Looked up from germline, CDR1 is SEHNR and CDR2 is FQNEAQ (reference sequence).

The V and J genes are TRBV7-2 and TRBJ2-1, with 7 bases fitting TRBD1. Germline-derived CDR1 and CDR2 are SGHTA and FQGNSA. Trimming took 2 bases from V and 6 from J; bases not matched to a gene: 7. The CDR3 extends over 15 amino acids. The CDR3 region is CASSLRQGRSNEQFF. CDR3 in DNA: TGTGCCAGCAGCTTACGACAGGGCAGGAGCAATGAGCAGTTCTTC.

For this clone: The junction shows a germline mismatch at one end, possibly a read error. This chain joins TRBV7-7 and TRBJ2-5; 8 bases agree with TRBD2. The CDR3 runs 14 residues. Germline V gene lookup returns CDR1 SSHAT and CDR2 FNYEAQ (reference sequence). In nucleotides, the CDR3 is TGTGCTAGCAGGTTTAGCGGGAATGGAGAGACCCAGTACTTC. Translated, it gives CASRFSGNGETQYF.

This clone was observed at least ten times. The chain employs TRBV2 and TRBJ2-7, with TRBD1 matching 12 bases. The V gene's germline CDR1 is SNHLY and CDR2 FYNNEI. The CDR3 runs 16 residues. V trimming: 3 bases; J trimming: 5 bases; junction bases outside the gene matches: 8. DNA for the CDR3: TGTGCCAGCAGTGACCCGGGACAGGGGGCTCCCAACGAGCAGTACTTC. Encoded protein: CASSDPGQGAPNEQYF.

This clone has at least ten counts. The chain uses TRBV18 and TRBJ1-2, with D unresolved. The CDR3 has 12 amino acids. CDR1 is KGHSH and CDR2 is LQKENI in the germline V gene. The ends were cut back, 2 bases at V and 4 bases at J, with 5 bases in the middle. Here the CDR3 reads CASSPEPYGYTF. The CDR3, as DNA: TGTGCCAGCTCACCAGAGCCCTATGGCTACACCTTC.

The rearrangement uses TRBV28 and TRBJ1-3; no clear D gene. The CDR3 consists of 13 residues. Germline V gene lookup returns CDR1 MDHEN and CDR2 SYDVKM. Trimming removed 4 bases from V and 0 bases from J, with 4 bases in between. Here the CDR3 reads CASSSPSGNTIYF. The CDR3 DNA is TGTGCCAGCAGTTCTCCCTCTGGAAACACCATATATTTT.

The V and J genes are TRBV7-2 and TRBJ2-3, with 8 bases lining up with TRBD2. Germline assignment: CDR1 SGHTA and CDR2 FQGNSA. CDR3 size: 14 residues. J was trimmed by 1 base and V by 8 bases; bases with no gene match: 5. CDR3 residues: CASAWREGTDTQYF. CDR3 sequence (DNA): TGTGCCAGCGCCTGGCGGGAGGGCACAGATACGCAGTATTTT. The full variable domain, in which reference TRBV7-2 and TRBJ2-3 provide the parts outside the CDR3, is GAGVSQSPSNKVTEKGKDVELRCDPISGHTALYWYRQSLGQGLEFLIYFQGNSAPDKSGLPSDRFSAERTGGSVSTLTIQRTQQEDSAVYLCASAWREGTDTQYFGPGTRLTVL.

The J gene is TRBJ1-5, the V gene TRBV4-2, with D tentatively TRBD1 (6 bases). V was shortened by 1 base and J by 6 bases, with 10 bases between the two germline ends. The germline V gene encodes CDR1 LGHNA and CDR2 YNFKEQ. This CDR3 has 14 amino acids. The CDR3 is CASSQGTAGQPQHF. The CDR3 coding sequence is TGTGCCAGCAGCCAAGGGACAGCAGGTCAGCCCCAGCATTTT.

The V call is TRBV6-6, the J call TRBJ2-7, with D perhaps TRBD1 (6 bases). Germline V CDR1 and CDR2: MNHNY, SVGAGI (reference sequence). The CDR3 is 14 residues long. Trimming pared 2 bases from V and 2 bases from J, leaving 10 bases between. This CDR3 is CASSYNREPYEQYF. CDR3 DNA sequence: TGTGCCAGCAGTTACAACAGGGAACCCTACGAGCAGTACTTC.

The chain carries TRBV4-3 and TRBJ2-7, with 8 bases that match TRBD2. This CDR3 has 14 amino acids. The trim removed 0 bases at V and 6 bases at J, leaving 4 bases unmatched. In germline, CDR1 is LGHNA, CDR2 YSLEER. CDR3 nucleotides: TGCGCCAGCAGCCAAGATCGGGGGGGGCCCGAGCAGTACTTC. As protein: CASSQDRGGPEQYF.

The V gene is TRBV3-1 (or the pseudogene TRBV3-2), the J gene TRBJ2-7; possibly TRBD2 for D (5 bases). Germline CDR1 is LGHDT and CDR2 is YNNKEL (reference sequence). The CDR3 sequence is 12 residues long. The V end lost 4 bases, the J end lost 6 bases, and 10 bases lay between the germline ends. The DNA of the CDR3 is TGTGCCAGCAGCCGAGGGCCTCTCGAGCAGTACTTC. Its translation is CASSRGPLEQYF.

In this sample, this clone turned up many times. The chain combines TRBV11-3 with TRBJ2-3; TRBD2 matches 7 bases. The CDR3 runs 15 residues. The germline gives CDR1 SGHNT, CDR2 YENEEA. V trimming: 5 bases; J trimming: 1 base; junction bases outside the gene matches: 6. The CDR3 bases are TGTGCCAGCAGCCCAGGACTAGGGGGCACAGATACGCAGTATTTT. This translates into CASSPGLGGTDTQYF.

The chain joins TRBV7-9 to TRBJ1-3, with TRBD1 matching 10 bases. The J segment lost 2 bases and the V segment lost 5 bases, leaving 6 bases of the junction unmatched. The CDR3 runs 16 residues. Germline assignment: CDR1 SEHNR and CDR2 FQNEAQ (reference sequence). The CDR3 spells CASSPSGQGAGNTIYF. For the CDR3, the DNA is TGTGCCAGCAGCCCTAGCGGACAGGGGGCTGGAAACACCATATATTTT.

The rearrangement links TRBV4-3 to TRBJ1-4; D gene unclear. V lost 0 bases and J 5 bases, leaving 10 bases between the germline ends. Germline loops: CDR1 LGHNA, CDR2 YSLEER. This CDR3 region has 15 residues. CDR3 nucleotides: TGCGCCAGCAGCCAAGAGAGGTACGGCAATGAAAAACTGTTTTTT. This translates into CASSQERYGNEKLFF.

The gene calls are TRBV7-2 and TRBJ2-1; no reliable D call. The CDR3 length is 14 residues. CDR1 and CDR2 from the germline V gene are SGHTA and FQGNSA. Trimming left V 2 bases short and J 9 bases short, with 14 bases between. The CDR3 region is CASSLIFVGSEQFF. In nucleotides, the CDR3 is TGTGCCAGCAGCTTAATCTTCGTCGGTTCTGAGCAGTTCTTC.

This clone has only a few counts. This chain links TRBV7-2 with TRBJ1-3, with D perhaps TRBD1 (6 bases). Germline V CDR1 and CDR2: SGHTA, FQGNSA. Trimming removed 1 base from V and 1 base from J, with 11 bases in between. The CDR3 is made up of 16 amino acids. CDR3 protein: CASSLGGQRSGNTIYF. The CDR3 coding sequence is TGTGCCAGCAGCTTAGGAGGACAGAGATCTGGAAACACCATATATTTT.

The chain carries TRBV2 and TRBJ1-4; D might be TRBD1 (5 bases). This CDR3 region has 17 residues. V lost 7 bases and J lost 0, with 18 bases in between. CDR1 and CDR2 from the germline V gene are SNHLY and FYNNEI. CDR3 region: CASMRMFGAATNEKLFF. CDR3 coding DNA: TGTGCCAGCATGCGGATGTTTGGGGCCGCAACTAATGAAAAACTGTTTTTT.

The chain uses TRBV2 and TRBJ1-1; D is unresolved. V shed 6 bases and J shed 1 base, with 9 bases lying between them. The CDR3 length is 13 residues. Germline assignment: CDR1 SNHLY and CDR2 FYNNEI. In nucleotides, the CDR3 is TGTGCCAGCAGCACCGACACGAACACTGAAGCTTTCTTT. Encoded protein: CASSTDTNTEAFF.